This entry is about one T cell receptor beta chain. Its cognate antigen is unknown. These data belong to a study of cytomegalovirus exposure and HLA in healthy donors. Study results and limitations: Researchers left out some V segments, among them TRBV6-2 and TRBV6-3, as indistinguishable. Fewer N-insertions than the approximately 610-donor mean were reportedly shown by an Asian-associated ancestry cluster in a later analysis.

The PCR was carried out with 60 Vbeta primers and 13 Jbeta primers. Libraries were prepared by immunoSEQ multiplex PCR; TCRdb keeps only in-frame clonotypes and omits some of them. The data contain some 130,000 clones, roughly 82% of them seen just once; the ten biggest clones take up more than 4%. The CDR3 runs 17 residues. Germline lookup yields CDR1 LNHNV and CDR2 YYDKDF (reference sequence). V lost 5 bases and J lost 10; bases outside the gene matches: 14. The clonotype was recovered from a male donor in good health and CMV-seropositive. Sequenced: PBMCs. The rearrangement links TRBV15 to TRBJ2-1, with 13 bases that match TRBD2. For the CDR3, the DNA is TGTGCCACCAGCTCCCGACTAGCGGGAGGCGTCATGGGAGAGCAGTTCTTC. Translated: CATSSRLAGGVMGEQFF.